This TCR beta chain originates from a study of Ad26.COV2.S vaccination and SARS-CoV-2 variants. Study details: Donor participated within the Ad26.COV2.S arm of the COV1001 trial.

The treatment was: 15 to 20 received Ad26.COV2.S at low or high dose, single or two shots; 5 received placebo; per-sample allocation not given. Samples came from day 63 after the first vaccine or placebo injection. Of note for this clone: Its antigen is undetermined.

Profiled with immunoSEQ multiplex PCR; TCRdb holds only in-frame clones, not every one. Of approximately 500,000 clones in the sample, around 90% were seen once. V lost 6 bases and J 2 bases, leaving 4 bases between the germline ends. The germline V gene has CDR1 MNHEY and CDR2 SVGAGI. The CDR3 sequence is 11 residues long. General observations from the study: The study found higher spike-specific TCR breadth in vaccine than placebo recipients.

Sequences were derived from peripheral blood, sampled in a trial of Ad26.COV2.S vaccine versus placebo. The chain uses TRBV6-5 and TRBJ1-1; no clear D. The source of this sequence is a person between 18 and 65 years old who received the Ad26.COV2.S COVID-19 vaccine or a placebo. CDR3 amino acids: CASRINTEAFF. The CDR3 DNA is TGTGCCAGCAGGATAAACACTGAAGCTTTCTTT.